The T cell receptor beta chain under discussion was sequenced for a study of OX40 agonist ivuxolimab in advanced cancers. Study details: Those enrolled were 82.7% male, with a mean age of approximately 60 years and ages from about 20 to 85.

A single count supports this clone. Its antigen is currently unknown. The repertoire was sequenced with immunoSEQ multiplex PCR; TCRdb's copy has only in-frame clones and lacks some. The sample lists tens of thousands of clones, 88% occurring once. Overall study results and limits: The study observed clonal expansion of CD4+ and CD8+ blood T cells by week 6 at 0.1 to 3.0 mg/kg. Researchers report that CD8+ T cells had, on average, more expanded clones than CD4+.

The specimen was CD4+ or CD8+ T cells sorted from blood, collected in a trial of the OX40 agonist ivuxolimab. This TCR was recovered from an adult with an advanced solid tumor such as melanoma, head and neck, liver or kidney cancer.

The chain's CDR3 is CASSPRSSGGNNEQFF. In DNA form, the CDR3 reads TGTGCCAGCAGTCCACGTAGCTCAGGGGGGAACAATGAGCAGTTCTTC. This chain connects TRBV28 to TRBJ2-1; possible D gene TRBD1, 7 bases. The CDR3 has 16 residues. In germline, CDR1 is MDHEN, CDR2 SYDVKM. Trimming shortened V by 5 bases and J by 5 bases, and 19 bases separated the two germline ends.